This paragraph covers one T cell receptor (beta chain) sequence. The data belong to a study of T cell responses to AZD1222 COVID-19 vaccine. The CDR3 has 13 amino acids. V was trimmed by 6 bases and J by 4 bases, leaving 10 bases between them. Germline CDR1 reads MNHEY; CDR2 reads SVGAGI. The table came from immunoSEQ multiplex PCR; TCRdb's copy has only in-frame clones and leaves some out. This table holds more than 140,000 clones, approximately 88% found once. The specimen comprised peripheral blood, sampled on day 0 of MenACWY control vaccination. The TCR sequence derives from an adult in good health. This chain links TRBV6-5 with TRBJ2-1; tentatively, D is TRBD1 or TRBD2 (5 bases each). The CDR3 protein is CASSQGRYNEQFF. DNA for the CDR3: TGTGCCAGCAGCCAGGGACGGTACAATGAGCAGTTCTTC.